The TCR beta chain under discussion was sequenced for a study of cytomegalovirus exposure and HLA in healthy donors. The table lists this clone with a few counts. The antigen remains undetermined. Primers included in the PCR were 60 Vbeta and 13 Jbeta primers. The data were produced by immunoSEQ multiplex PCR, yet TCRdb's version contains in-frame clones alone and is incomplete. The sample holds a few hundred thousand clones, over 90% seen once. Broader study findings: It was only CMV serostatus that was available as immune exposure information. The study flagged 150 to 200 TCR beta chains as cytomegalovirus-associated. Later genetic work tied a missense DCLRE1C variant to beta-chain V and J trimming.

V lost 1 base and J lost 2, with 9 bases in between. The CDR3 runs 14 residues. In germline, CDR1 is MNHNS, CDR2 SASEGT. The rearrangement links TRBV6-1 to TRBJ2-7, with D possibly being TRBD2 (5 bases). This receptor was taken from a girl aged 2 to 9 in good health and CMV-seronegative. The specimen sequenced was PBMCs. CDR3 protein: CASSEVSAAYEQYF. In DNA, the CDR3 is TGTGCCAGCAGTGAAGTTAGCGCGGCCTACGAGCAGTACTTC.